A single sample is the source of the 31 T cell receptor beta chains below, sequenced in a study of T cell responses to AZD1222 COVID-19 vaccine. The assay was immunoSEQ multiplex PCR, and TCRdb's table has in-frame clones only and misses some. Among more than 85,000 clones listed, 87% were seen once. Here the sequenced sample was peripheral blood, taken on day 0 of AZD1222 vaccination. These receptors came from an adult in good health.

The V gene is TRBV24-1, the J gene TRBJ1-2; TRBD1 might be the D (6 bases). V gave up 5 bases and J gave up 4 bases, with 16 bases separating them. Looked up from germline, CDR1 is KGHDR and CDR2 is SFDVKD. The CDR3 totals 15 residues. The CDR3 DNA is TGTGCCACCAGTGGGTCTGCGGGGGGGCCCTATGGCTACACCTTC. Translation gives CATSGSAGGPYGYTF.

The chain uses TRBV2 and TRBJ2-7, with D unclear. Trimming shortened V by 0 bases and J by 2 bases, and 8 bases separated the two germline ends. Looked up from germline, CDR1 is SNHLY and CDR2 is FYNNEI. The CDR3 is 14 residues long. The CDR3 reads CASSEAYSPYEQYF. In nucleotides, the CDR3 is TGTGCCAGCAGTGAAGCGTATAGTCCCTACGAGCAGTACTTC.

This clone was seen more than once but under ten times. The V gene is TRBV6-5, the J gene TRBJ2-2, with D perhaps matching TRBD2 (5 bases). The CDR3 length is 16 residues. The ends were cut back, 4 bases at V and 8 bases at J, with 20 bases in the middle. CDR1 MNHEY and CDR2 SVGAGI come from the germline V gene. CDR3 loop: CASSSDPGGFGGELFF. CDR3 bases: TGTGCCAGCAGTTCCGATCCGGGCGGGTTCGGTGGGGAGCTGTTTTTT.

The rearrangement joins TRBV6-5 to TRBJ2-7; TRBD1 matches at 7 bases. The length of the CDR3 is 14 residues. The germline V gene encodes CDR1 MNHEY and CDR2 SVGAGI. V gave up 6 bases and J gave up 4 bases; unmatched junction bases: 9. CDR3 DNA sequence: TGTGCCAGCAGCTCGGACAGGCGAGCTTACGAGCAGTACTTC. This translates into CASSSDRRAYEQYF.

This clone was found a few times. The CDR3 loop is CASSNRQGPGELFF. In nucleotides, the CDR3 is TGCGCCAGCAGCAACCGACAGGGCCCCGGGGAGCTGTTTTTT. The chain links TRBV5-1 to TRBJ2-2; 7 nucleotides agree with TRBD1. The trim removed 4 bases at V and 6 bases at J, leaving 6 bases unmatched. The germline V gene has CDR1 SGHRS and CDR2 YFSETQ. The CDR3 consists of 14 residues. Full variable domain (outside the CDR3, taken from reference TRBV5-1 and TRBJ2-2): KAGVTQTPRYLIKTRGQQVTLSCSPISGHRSVSWYQQTPGQGLQFLFEYFSETQRNKGNFPGRFSGRQFSNSRSEMNVSTLELGDSALYLCASSNRQGPGELFFGEGSRLTVL.

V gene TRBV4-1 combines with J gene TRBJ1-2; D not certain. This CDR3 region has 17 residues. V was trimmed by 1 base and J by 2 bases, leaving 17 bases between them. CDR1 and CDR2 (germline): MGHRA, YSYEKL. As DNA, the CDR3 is TGCGCCAGCAGCCAAGTCCTAGGGATGCAGTCGAACTATGGCTACACCTTC. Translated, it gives CASSQVLGMQSNYGYTF.

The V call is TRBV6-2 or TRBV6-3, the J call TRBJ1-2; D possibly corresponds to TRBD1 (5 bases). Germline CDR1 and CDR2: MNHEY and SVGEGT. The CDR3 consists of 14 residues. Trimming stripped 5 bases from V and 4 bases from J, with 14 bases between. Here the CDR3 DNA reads TGTGCCAGCAGTACTCCGGGACGGAGCTATGGCTACACCTTC. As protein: CASSTPGRSYGYTF.

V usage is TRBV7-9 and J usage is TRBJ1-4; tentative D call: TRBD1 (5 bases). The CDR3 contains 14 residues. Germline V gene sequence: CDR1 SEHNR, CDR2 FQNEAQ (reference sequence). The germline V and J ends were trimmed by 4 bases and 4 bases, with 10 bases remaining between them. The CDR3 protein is CASSSTGGNEKLFF. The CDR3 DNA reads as TGTGCCAGCAGCTCAACCGGGGGTAATGAAAAACTGTTTTTT.

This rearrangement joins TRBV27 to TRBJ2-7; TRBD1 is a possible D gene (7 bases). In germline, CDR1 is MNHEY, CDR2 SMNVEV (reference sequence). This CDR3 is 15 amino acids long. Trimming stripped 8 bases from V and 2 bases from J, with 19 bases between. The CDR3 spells CASGPGDSFTYEQYF. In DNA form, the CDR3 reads TGTGCCAGCGGGCCGGGGGACAGCTTTACCTACGAGCAGTACTTC.

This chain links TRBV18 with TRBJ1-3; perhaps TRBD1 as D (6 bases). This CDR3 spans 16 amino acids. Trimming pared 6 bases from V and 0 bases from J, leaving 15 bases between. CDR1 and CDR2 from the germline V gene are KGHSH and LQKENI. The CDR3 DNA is TGTGCCAGCTCCCCTACCGCGGACAGCTCTGGAAACACCATATATTTT. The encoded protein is CASSPTADSSGNTIYF.

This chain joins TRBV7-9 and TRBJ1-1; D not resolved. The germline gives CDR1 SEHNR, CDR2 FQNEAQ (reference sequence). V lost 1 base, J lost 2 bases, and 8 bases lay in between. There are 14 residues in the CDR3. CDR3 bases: TGTGCCAGCAGCTTAGGCTCAGTTAACACTGAAGCTTTCTTT. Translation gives CASSLGSVNTEAFF.

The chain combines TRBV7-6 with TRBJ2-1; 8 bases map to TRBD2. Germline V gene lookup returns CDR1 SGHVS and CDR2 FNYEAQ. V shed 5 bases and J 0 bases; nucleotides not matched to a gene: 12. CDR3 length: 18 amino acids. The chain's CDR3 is CASSTDGGALSSYNEQFF. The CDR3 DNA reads TGTGCCAGCAGCACAGACGGGGGGGCCTTGAGCTCCTACAATGAGCAGTTCTTC.

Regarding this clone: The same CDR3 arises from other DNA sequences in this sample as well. The CDR3 protein is CASSPDGSYGYTF. CDR3 nucleotides: TGTGCCAGCAGCCCCGACGGGTCATATGGCTACACCTTC. V gene TRBV2 combines with J gene TRBJ1-2; no clear D gene. CDR3 size: 13 residues. V was shortened by 6 bases and J by 5 bases, with 13 bases between the two germline ends. From germline, CDR1 is SNHLY and CDR2 FYNNEI.

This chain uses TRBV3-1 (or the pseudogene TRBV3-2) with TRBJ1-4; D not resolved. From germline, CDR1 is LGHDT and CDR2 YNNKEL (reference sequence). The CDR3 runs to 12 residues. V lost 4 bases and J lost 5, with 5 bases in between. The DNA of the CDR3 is TGTGCCAGCAGCCTGATAAATGAAAAACTGTTTTTT. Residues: CASSLINEKLFF.

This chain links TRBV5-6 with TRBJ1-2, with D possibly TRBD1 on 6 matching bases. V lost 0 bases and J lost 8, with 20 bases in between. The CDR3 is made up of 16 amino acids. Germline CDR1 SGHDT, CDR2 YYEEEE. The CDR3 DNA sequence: TGTGCCAGCAGCTTGGATTATCGACAGCCCCAGGGGGGCTACACCTTC. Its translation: CASSLDYRQPQGGYTF.

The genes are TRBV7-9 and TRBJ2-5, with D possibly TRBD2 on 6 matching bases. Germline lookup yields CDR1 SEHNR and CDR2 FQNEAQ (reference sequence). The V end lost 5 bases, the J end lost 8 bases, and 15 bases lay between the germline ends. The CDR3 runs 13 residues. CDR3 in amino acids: CASSPSMGGTQYF. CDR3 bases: TGTGCCAGCAGCCCGAGTATGGGGGGAACCCAGTACTTC.

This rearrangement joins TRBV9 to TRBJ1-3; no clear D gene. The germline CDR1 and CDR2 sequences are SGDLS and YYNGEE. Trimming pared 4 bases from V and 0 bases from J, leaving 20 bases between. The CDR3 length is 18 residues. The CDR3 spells CASSPAGAKGISGNTIYF. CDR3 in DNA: TGTGCCAGCAGCCCAGCAGGCGCGAAGGGAATCTCTGGAAACACCATATATTTT.

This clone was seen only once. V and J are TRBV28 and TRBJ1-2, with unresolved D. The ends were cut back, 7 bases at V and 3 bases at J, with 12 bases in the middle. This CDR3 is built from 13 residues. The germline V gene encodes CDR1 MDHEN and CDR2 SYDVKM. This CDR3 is CASTPSVHYGYTF. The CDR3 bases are TGTGCCAGCACCCCGTCCGTGCACTATGGCTACACCTTC.

CDR3 coding DNA: TGCAGCGCTTGGAGCAGTGGGGCCTATGGCTACACCTTC. Its translation: CSAWSSGAYGYTF. The chain recombines TRBV29-1 with TRBJ1-2, with D perhaps matching TRBD1 (5 bases). This CDR3 comprises 13 residues. Trimming took off 7 bases at V and 4 bases at J, with 16 bases between the two ends. The germline gives CDR1 SQVTM, CDR2 ANQGSEA.

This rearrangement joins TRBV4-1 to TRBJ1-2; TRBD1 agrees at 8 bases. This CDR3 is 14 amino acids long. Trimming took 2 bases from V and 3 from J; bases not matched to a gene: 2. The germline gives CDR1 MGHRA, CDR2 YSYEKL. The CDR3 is CASSQRTGYYGYTF. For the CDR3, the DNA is TGCGCCAGCAGCCAACGGACAGGGTACTATGGCTACACCTTC.

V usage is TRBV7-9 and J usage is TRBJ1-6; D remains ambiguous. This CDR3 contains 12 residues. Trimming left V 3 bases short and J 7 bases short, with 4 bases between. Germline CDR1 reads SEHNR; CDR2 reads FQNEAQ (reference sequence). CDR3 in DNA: TGTGCCAGCAGCTTCGGGAATTCACCCCTCCACTTT. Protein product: CASSFGNSPLHF.

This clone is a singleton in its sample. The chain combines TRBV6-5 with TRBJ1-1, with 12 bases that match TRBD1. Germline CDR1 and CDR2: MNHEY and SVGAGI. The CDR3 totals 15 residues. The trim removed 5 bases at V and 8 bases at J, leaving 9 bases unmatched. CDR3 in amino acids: CASSRKGTGGREAFF. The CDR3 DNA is TGTGCCAGCAGTAGGAAGGGGACAGGGGGCCGGGAAGCTTTCTTT.

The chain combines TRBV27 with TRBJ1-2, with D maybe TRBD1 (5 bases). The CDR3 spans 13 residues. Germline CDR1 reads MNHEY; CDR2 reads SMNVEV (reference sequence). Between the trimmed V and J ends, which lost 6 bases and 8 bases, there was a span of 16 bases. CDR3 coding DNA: TGTGCCAGCAGCAACCGCGGGGCTGGGGGCTACACCTTC. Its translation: CASSNRGAGGYTF.

The CDR3 spells CASSYNAPSGEKLFF. In DNA form, the CDR3 reads TGTGCCAGCAGTTACAACGCCCCATCTGGTGAAAAACTGTTTTTT. The rearrangement links TRBV6-2 or TRBV6-3 to TRBJ1-4; no clear D gene. Deletions cut 2 bases from V and 7 bases from J, with 14 bases between. Germline V lookup: CDR1 MNHEY, CDR2 SVGEGT. This CDR3 has 15 residues.

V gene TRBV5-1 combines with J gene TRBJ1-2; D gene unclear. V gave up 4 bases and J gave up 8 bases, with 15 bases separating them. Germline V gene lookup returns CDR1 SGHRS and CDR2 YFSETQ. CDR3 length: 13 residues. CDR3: CASSRASGDGYTF. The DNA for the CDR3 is TGCGCCAGCAGCCGGGCTTCGGGTGACGGCTACACCTTC. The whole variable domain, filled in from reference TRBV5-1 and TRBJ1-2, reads KAGVTQTPRYLIKTRGQQVTLSCSPISGHRSVSWYQQTPGQGLQFLFEYFSETQRNKGNFPGRFSGRQFSNSRSEMNVSTLELGDSALYLCASSRASGDGYTFGSGTRLTVV.

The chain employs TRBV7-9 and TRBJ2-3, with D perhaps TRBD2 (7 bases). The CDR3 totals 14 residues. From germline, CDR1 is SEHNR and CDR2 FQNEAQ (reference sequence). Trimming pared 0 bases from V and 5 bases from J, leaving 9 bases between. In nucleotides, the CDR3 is TGTGCCAGCAGCTTAGCGGGGGGGCAAGATACGCAGTATTTT. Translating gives CASSLAGGQDTQYF.

The CDR3 DNA reads as TGTGCCAGCAGTTACTCGTACCAGATGAGCTACACCTTC. Protein: CASSYSYQMSYTF. The V call is TRBV6-2 or TRBV6-3, the J call TRBJ1-2; no definite D call. The germline gives CDR1 MNHEY, CDR2 SVGEGT. Trimming removed 0 bases at V and 9 bases at J, with 11 bases between. This CDR3 is 13 amino acids long.

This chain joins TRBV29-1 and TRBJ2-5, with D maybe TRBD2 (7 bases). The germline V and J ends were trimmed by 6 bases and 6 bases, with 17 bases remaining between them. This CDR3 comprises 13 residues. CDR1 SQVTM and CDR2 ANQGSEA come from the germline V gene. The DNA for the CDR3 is TGCAGCGTGCACCCGGGGGGCGGGCAGACCCAGTACTTC. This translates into CSVHPGGGQTQYF. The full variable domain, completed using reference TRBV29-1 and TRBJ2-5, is SAVISQKPSRDICQRGTSLTIQCQVDSQVTMMFWYRQQPGQSLTLIATANQGSEATYESGFVIDKFPISRPNLTFSTLTVSNMSPEDSSIYLCSVHPGGGQTQYFGPGTRLLVL.

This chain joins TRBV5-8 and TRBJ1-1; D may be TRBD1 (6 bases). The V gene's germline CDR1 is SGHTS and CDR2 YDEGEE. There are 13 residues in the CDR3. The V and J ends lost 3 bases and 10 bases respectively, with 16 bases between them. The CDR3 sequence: CASSYEGEGGAFF. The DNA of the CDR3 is TGTGCCAGCAGCTACGAGGGAGAGGGGGGAGCTTTCTTT.

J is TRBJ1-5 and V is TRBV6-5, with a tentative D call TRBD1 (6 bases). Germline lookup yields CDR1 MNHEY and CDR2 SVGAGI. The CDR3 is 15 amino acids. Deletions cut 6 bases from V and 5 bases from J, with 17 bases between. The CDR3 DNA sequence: TGTGCCAGCAGACCCAGAGGGGGGAGGCATCAGCCCCAGCATTTT. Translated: CASRPRGGRHQPQHF.

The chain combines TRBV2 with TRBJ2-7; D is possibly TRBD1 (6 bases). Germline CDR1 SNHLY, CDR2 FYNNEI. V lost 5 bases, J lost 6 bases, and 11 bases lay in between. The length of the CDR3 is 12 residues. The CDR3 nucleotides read TGTGCCAGCAGTATTAACAGGGCCGAGCAGTACTTC. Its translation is CASSINRAEQYF.